One sample yielded the 17 T cell receptor beta chains listed below, sequenced in a study of cytomegalovirus exposure and HLA in healthy donors. The data were produced by immunoSEQ multiplex PCR, yet TCRdb's version contains in-frame clones alone and is incomplete. This sample has 150,000 to 180,000 clones; about 86% occur once, and the top ten carry around 2.1%. The sample taken for sequencing was PBMCs. These receptors all stem from a human donor in good health.

The rearrangement uses TRBV6-1 and TRBJ2-3; 11 positions match TRBD2. The CDR3 runs to 16 residues. CDR1 is MNHNS and CDR2 is SASEGT in the germline V gene. J gave up 4 bases and V 2 bases, and 5 bases lay outside the gene matches. The CDR3 loop is CASSEMLAGGSDTQYF. The CDR3 bases are TGTGCCAGCAGTGAAATGCTAGCGGGAGGATCAGATACGCAGTATTTT.

This clone has just one count. J is TRBJ1-2 and V is TRBV10-3; perhaps TRBD1 as D (5 bases). Trimming pared 3 bases from V and 4 bases from J, leaving 9 bases between. The CDR3 totals 13 residues. CDR1 ENHRY and CDR2 SYGVKD come from the germline V gene. The CDR3: CAISEDRFYGYTF. CDR3 nucleotide sequence: TGTGCCATCAGTGAAGACAGATTCTATGGCTACACCTTC.

The rearrangement uses TRBV18 and TRBJ1-1; no clear D gene. In germline, CDR1 is KGHSH, CDR2 LQKENI. There are 13 residues in the CDR3. Between the trimmed V and J ends, which lost 6 bases and 1 base, there was a span of 9 bases. CDR3: CASSPLENTEAFF. In DNA form, the CDR3 reads TGTGCCAGCTCTCCATTAGAGAACACTGAAGCTTTCTTT.

This clone appeared once. The gene calls are TRBV7-8 and TRBJ1-5; no firm D call. V lost 5 bases and J 2 bases, leaving 7 bases between the germline ends. The CDR3 is made up of 13 amino acids. Germline values: CDR1 SGHVS, CDR2 FQNEAQ. The CDR3 loop reads CASSRERNQPQHF. CDR3 DNA sequence: TGTGCCAGCAGCCGAGAGCGCAATCAGCCCCAGCATTTT.

The rearrangement links TRBV9 to TRBJ2-7; 7 bases fit TRBD2. Looked up from germline, CDR1 is SGDLS and CDR2 is YYNGEE. The CDR3 runs 14 residues. The junction had 7 bases not matched to a gene; V was cut back by 0 bases and J by 7 bases. The CDR3 region is CASSVGRESREQYF. The CDR3 nucleotides read TGTGCCAGCAGCGTAGGGCGGGAGAGTAGGGAGCAGTACTTC.

This clone showed up just once. The rearrangement joins TRBV5-4 to TRBJ2-2; 9 positions agree with TRBD1. Trimming took 5 bases from V and 4 from J; bases not matched to a gene: 6. The CDR3 runs 15 residues. Germline CDR1 reads SGHNT; CDR2 reads YYREEE (reference sequence). This chain's CDR3 is CASSQDRGVTGELFF. CDR3 coding DNA: TGTGCCAGCAGTCAGGACAGGGGTGTCACCGGGGAGCTGTTTTTT.

The chain combines TRBV6-6 with TRBJ2-7; maybe TRBD2 (5 bases). V shed 7 bases and J shed 2 bases, with 18 bases lying between them. The CDR3 sequence is 15 residues long. The germline CDR1 and CDR2 sequences are MNHNY and SVGAGI (reference sequence). The CDR3 DNA sequence: TGTGCCAGCAACCGAAAACGGACTGATGCCTACGAGCAGTACTTC. Its protein product is CASNRKRTDAYEQYF.

This sequence joins TRBV30 and TRBJ2-5; 13 nucleotides agree with TRBD2. Germline V CDR1 and CDR2: GTSNPN, SVGIG (reference sequence). V lost 7 bases to trimming and J lost 2 bases; unmatched junction nucleotides: 13. The length of the CDR3 is 17 residues. The CDR3 DNA reads as TGTGCCTCGACTAGACTAGCGGGAGGAGTGACGCAAGAGACCCAGTACTTC. Translating gives CASTRLAGGVTQETQYF. Full variable domain (missing parts from reference TRBV30 and TRBJ2-5): SQTIHQWPATLVQPVGSPLSLECTVEGTSNPNLYWYRQAAGRGLQLLFYSVGIGQISSEVPQNLSASRPQDRQFILSSKKLLLSDSGFYLCASTRLAGGVTQETQYFGPGTRLLVL.

The rearrangement links TRBV4-3 to TRBJ2-7, with a possible D match to TRBD1 (5 bases). The CDR3 has 17 amino acids. Trimming cost V 1 base and J 3 bases, with 19 bases left between them. CDR1 is LGHNA and CDR2 is YSLEER in the germline V gene. The CDR3 here is CASSQVGQGVLDYEQYF. CDR3 sequence (DNA): TGCGCCAGCAGCCAAGTTGGTCAGGGCGTACTGGACTACGAGCAGTACTTC.

The CDR3 DNA sequence: TGTGCCAGCAGAAAATTGGGACAGGGGGCCGCAGATACGCAGTATTTT. This translates into CASRKLGQGAADTQYF. The chain couples TRBV27 to TRBJ2-3, with TRBD1 identical over 12 bases. J gave up 4 bases and V 6 bases, and 8 bases lay outside the gene matches. CDR1 and CDR2 from the germline V gene are MNHEY and SMNVEV (reference sequence). The CDR3 consists of 16 residues.

CDR3 sequence reads: CASLRTGNEQYF. As DNA, the CDR3 is TGTGCCAGCCTTCGAACGGGGAACGAGCAGTACTTC. The chain links TRBV7-9 to TRBJ2-7; a weak D match, TRBD2 (5 bases). V lost 8 bases and J lost 5, with 13 bases in between. Germline CDR1 is SEHNR and CDR2 is FQNEAQ (reference sequence). The CDR3 length is 12 residues.

The chain couples TRBV28 to TRBJ2-1; D ambiguous. The ends were cut back, 7 bases at V and 6 bases at J, with 10 bases in the middle. The length of the CDR3 is 12 residues. Looked up from germline, CDR1 is MDHEN and CDR2 is SYDVKM. The CDR3, as DNA: TGTGCCAGCAACTTTTATACCAATGAGCAGTTCTTC. Its protein is CASNFYTNEQFF. The whole variable domain, filled in from reference TRBV28 and TRBJ2-1, reads DVKVTQSSRYLVKRTGEKVFLECVQDMDHENMFWYRQDPGLGLRLIYFSYDVKMKEKGDIPEGYSVSREKKERFSLILESASTNQTSMYLCASNFYTNEQFFGPGTRLTVL.

This chain links TRBV19 with TRBJ1-1, with unresolved D. V dropped 7 bases and J dropped 3 bases, with 9 bases sitting between them. Germline CDR1 reads LNHDA; CDR2 reads SQIVND (reference sequence). CDR3 length: 12 amino acids. Here the CDR3 reads CASKWGDTEAFF. The CDR3 nucleotides read TGTGCCAGTAAATGGGGAGACACTGAAGCTTTCTTT.

The V call is TRBV7-9, the J call TRBJ2-5, with 8 bases lining up with TRBD2. V lost 7 bases and J lost 1; bases outside the gene matches: 8. CDR3 length: 15 residues. CDR1 SEHNR and CDR2 FQNEAQ come from the germline V gene (reference sequence). The CDR3 sequence: CASTPGGTSQETQYF. CDR3 bases: TGTGCCAGCACCCCAGGAGGGACTAGCCAAGAGACCCAGTACTTC.

The chain carries TRBV5-1 and TRBJ2-5; TRBD1 aligns across 10 bases. V lost 4 bases, J lost 2 bases, and 5 bases stayed unmatched. Germline CDR1 reads SGHRS; CDR2 reads YFSETQ. The CDR3 sequence is 15 residues long. The CDR3 loop is CASSNRDRGQETQYF. CDR3 coding DNA: TGCGCCAGCAGCAACCGGGACAGGGGACAAGAGACCCAGTACTTC.

The CDR3 region has the DNA TGTGCCAGCAGTTTCCGACAGGGGGTCTCCTACGAGCAGTACTTC. Translated: CASSFRQGVSYEQYF. The chain couples TRBV2 to TRBJ2-7, with TRBD1 identical over 9 bases. This CDR3 comprises 15 residues. Germline CDR1 SNHLY, CDR2 FYNNEI. With V trimmed by 5 bases and J by 0 bases, 5 bases remained unmatched. The entire variable domain, with the rest obtained from reference TRBV2 and TRBJ2-7, is as follows: EPEVTQTPSHQVTQMGQEVILRCVPISNHLYFYWYRQILGQKVEFLVSFYNNEISEKSEIFDDQFSVERPDGSNFTLKIRSTKLEDSAMYFCASSFRQGVSYEQYFGPGTRLTVT.

The chain's CDR3 is CASSLRQGYTEAFF. CDR3 DNA sequence: TGTGCCAGCAGCCTCCGTCAGGGGTACACTGAAGCTTTCTTT. The chain is built from TRBV7-2 and TRBJ1-1, with D perhaps TRBD1 (6 bases). Per germline, CDR1 SGHTA and CDR2 FQGNSA. The V gene lost 5 bases and the J gene lost 3 bases, with 13 bases spanning the gap. The CDR3 has 14 residues.